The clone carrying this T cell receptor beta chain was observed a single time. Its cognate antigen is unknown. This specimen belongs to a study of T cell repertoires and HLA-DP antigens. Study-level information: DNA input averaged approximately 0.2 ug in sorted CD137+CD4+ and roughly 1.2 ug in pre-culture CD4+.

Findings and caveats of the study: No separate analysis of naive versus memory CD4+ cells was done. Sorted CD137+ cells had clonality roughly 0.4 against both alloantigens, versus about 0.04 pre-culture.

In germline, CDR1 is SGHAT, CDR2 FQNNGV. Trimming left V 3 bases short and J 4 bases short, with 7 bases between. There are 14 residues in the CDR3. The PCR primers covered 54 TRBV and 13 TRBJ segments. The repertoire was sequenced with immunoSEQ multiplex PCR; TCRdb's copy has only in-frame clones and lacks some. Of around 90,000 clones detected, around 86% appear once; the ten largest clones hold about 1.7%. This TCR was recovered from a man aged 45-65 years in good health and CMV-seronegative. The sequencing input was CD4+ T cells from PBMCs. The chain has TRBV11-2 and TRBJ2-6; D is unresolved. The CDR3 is CASSLRSGANVLTF. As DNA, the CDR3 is TGTGCCAGCAGCTTGAGGTCGGGGGCCAACGTCCTGACTTTC.